Shown below are 30 T cell receptor beta chains from a single sample sequenced in a study of blood T cell repertoires in COVID-19 (dated by TCRdb to 2018 to 2021). Library generation was performed with the immunoSEQ multiplex PCR assay. The table comes from immuneACCESS by way of TCRdb, which keeps in-frame sequences with V and J called. Part of the clones is missing from these tables; in studies checked, under half for an unresolved V gene and the rest for unknown reasons. For this sample there are about 59,000 clones; approximately 92% appear just once. The ten most abundant clones make up around a sixth of the sample. The sample taken for sequencing was peripheral blood. These receptors were taken from an elderly man with acute or convalescent COVID-19.

This chain joins TRBV21-1 and TRBJ2-7; no check of the table's D call, TRBD2, against the DNA was made. TRBV21-1 is labeled a pseudogene. This CDR3 is built from 15 residues. For the CDR3, the DNA is TGTGCCAGCACCCCCCTCGGGGGGTGGTCCTACGAGCAGTACTTC. It is translated as CASTPLGGWSYEQYF.

The rearrangement links TRBV7-2 to TRBJ2-4, with D possibly matching TRBD1 (6 bases). V lost 5 bases, J lost 6 bases, and 17 bases lay in between. From germline, CDR1 is SGHTA and CDR2 FQGNSA. The CDR3 totals 15 residues. As DNA, the CDR3 is TGTGCCAGCAGCCAACGGACAGACCCGGGAAACATTCAGTACTTC. This encodes CASSQRTDPGNIQYF.

This sequence joins TRBV6-5 and TRBJ2-7; 7 bases fit TRBD1. Per the germline V gene, CDR1 is MNHEY and CDR2 is SVGAGI. This CDR3 is 14 amino acids long. Trimming cost V 2 bases and J 3 bases; bases outside gene matches: 4. CDR3: CASSYTGQSYEQYF. DNA for the CDR3: TGTGCCAGCAGTTACACGGGACAGAGCTACGAGCAGTACTTC.

The V gene is TRBV7-7, the J gene TRBJ2-5; 9 nucleotides align to TRBD2. V shed 2 bases, J shed 5 bases, and the junction held 3 bases outside the gene matches. The germline V gene encodes CDR1 SSHAT and CDR2 FNYEAQ (reference sequence). The CDR3 has 14 amino acids. As DNA, the CDR3 is TGTGCCAGCAGCTTAAACGCGGGGGGGGAGACCCAGTACTTC. As protein: CASSLNAGGETQYF.

The V call is TRBV5-1, the J call TRBJ2-7, with TRBD1 identical over 8 bases. CDR1 is SGHRS, CDR2 YFSETQ, per germline. The CDR3 covers 14 residues. V trimming: 5 bases; J trimming: 0 bases; junction bases outside the gene matches: 4. For the CDR3, the DNA is TGCGCCAGCAGAAGGACAGGGAGCTCCTACGAGCAGTACTTC. This sequence encodes CASRRTGSSYEQYF. The full variable domain, with the rest looked up from reference TRBV5-1 and TRBJ2-7, is KAGVTQTPRYLIKTRGQQVTLSCSPISGHRSVSWYQQTPGQGLQFLFEYFSETQRNKGNFPGRFSGRQFSNSRSEMNVSTLELGDSALYLCASRRTGSSYEQYFGPGTRLTVT.

The V gene is TRBV30, the J gene TRBJ1-2; 8 bases are shared with TRBD1. The germline CDR1 and CDR2 sequences are GTSNPN and SVGIG (reference sequence). V shed 8 bases and J 3 bases; nucleotides not matched to a gene: 11. The CDR3 consists of 14 residues. CDR3 region: CAGYWTGMDYGYTF. DNA for the CDR3: TGTGCCGGATACTGGACAGGGATGGACTATGGCTACACCTTC.

CDR3 coding DNA: TGTGCCAGAATCGAAGAGCGGGGGGGCGACACCGGGGAGCTGTTTTTT. The encoded protein is CARIEERGGDTGELFF. This chain links TRBV5-3 with TRBJ2-2, with TRBD2 matching over 10 bases. Being an ORF, TRBV5-3 has a function that is uncertain. The CDR3 sequence is 16 residues long. V was clipped by 6 bases and J by 3 bases; unmatched bases: 8.

The chain uses TRBV28 and TRBJ2-1; 9 bases are a match to TRBD2. The CDR3 runs to 14 residues. With 1 base clipped from V and 9 bases from J, the junction kept 4 bases outside the gene matches. Per germline, CDR1 MDHEN and CDR2 SYDVKM. In DNA form, the CDR3 reads TGTGCCAGCAGTTTATTGCGGGGGGGCAGTGAGCAGTTCTTC. Translated: CASSLLRGGSEQFF.

The chain has TRBV18 and TRBJ2-4, with D tentatively TRBD2 (6 bases). The CDR3 totals 14 residues. Germline assignment: CDR1 KGHSH and CDR2 LQKENI. V was clipped by 3 bases and J by 8 bases, with 14 bases between them. Here the CDR3 DNA reads TGTGCCAGCTCACCCCGCGGAGGGGTGGACATTCAGTACTTC. It specifies CASSPRGGVDIQYF.

The chain carries TRBV7-9 and TRBJ1-4, with D possibly being TRBD1 (6 bases). Germline CDR1 reads SEHNR; CDR2 reads FQNEAQ (reference sequence). Trimming took 1 base from V and 5 from J, leaving 11 bases between them. The CDR3 covers 15 residues. The CDR3 DNA reads as TGTGCCAGCAGCTTAGGAGCAGGGGTGAATGAAAAACTGTTTTTT. This sequence encodes CASSLGAGVNEKLFF.

The gene calls are TRBV11-3 and TRBJ2-1; TRBD1 agrees at 10 bases. Germline V gene data show CDR1 as SGHNT and CDR2 as YENEEA. The CDR3 is 15 residues long. Germline trimming cut 2 bases from V and 5 bases from J; bases unmatched to any gene: 3. As DNA, the CDR3 is TGTGCCAGCAGCTTACGACAGGGGGCAAACAATGAGCAGTTCTTC. Its protein is CASSLRQGANNEQFF.

This sequence joins TRBV5-8 and TRBJ1-2, with 7 bases matching TRBD1. The V segment lost 6 bases and the J segment 2 bases; nucleotides outside the gene matches: 10. This CDR3 is built from 15 residues. CDR1 and CDR2 from the germline V gene are SGHTS and YDEGEE. CDR3 in amino acids: CASIFLTGVNYGYTF. In DNA, the CDR3 is TGTGCCAGCATCTTCCTAACAGGGGTGAACTATGGCTACACCTTC.

The chain uses TRBV27 and TRBJ1-1, with a weak D call TRBD1 (5 bases). CDR3 length equals 15 residues. The ends were cut back, 3 bases at V and 2 bases at J, with 13 bases in the middle. The germline CDR1 and CDR2 sequences are MNHEY and SMNVEV (reference sequence). As DNA, the CDR3 is TGTGCCAGCAGTTTCTCCAGGGTTGGAAACACTGAAGCTTTCTTT. This translates into CASSFSRVGNTEAFF.

This clone was seen a handful of times. V and J are TRBV10-3 and TRBJ1-4; D is uncertain. Germline-derived CDR1 and CDR2 are ENHRY and SYGVKD. The CDR3 runs 15 residues. Trimming pared 0 bases from V and 3 bases from J, leaving 8 bases between. Written as DNA, the CDR3 is TGTGCCATCAGTGAGTCGAGAGGGCCTAATGAAAAACTGTTTTTT. This gives the protein CAISESRGPNEKLFF.

This CDR3 reads CASSLVAGGPETQYF. CDR3 DNA: TGTGCCAGCAGCCTCGTAGCGGGGGGGCCAGAGACCCAGTACTTC. The chain links TRBV3-1 (or the pseudogene TRBV3-2) to TRBJ2-5; 11 bases align to TRBD2. The V gene's germline CDR1 is LGHDT and CDR2 YNNKEL (reference sequence). This CDR3 is 15 amino acids long. J lost 4 bases, V lost 4 bases, and 5 bases had no gene match.

The chain carries TRBV24-1 and TRBJ2-7; unclear D gene. Per germline, CDR1 KGHDR and CDR2 SFDVKD. The V end was cut by 3 bases, the J end by 2 bases, with 7 bases between. The CDR3 totals 13 residues. CDR3 DNA sequence: TGTGCCACCAGTGATGGCGGCACCTACGAGCAGTACTTC. Translating gives CATSDGGTYEQYF.

The V gene is TRBV10-3, the J gene TRBJ1-5; a weak D match, TRBD1 (5 bases). Trimming removed 10 bases at V and 3 bases at J, with 13 bases between. CDR1 ENHRY and CDR2 SYGVKD come from the germline V gene. The length of the CDR3 is 13 residues. The chain's CDR3 is CATTETVNQPQHF. CDR3 bases: TGTGCCACGACCGAGACAGTCAATCAGCCCCAGCATTTT.

The chain carries TRBV27 and TRBJ2-7; TRBD1 is a possible D gene (5 bases). V was trimmed by 10 bases and J by 4 bases, leaving 20 bases between them. The CDR3 is 14 residues long. Germline loops: CDR1 MNHEY, CDR2 SMNVEV (reference sequence). CDR3 in amino acids: CATKRHLQGYEQYF. The CDR3 DNA is TGTGCCACCAAGAGACACCTCCAGGGTTACGAGCAGTACTTC.

This clone was detected once. The rearrangement uses TRBV29-1 and TRBJ1-1; a weak D match, TRBD1 (5 bases). Germline-derived CDR1 and CDR2 are SQVTM and ANQGSEA. The CDR3 is made up of 12 amino acids. In DNA, the CDR3 is TGCACCCCAGGGCGGGAGAACACTGAAGCTTTCTTT. Translating gives CTPGRENTEAFF.

The chain links TRBV5-1 to TRBJ2-5; D ambiguous. V shed 0 bases and J shed 2 bases, with 8 bases lying between them. Per the germline V gene, CDR1 is SGHRS and CDR2 is YFSETQ. The length of the CDR3 is 14 residues. This CDR3 is CASSLGALQETQYF. CDR3 nucleotide sequence: TGCGCCAGCAGCTTGGGGGCGTTACAAGAGACCCAGTACTTC.

This chain joins TRBV24-1 and TRBJ1-2; perhaps TRBD1 as D (6 bases). There are 13 residues in the CDR3. V gave up 3 bases and J gave up 4 bases, with 8 bases separating them. The germline V gene has CDR1 KGHDR and CDR2 SFDVKD. As DNA, the CDR3 is TGTGCCACCAGTGATACAGGGATCTATGGCTACACCTTC. As protein: CATSDTGIYGYTF.

The chain has TRBV2 and TRBJ1-2; 8 bases fit TRBD1. The CDR3 length is 14 residues. Unmatched junction bases numbered 5, after V lost 6 bases and J lost 2 bases. Germline V gene lookup returns CDR1 SNHLY and CDR2 FYNNEI. The CDR3 is CASSRDRTNYGYTF. CDR3 in DNA: TGTGCCAGCAGCCGGGACAGGACAAACTATGGCTACACCTTC.

V usage is TRBV5-6 and J usage is TRBJ1-3; TRBD1 is a possible D gene (5 bases). The germline V gene has CDR1 SGHDT and CDR2 YYEEEE. This CDR3 contains 16 residues. Trimming pared 2 bases from V and 0 bases from J, leaving 12 bases between. CDR3 amino acids: CASSFLGLGSGNTIYF. The CDR3 DNA reads as TGTGCCAGCAGCTTCCTGGGGCTTGGCTCTGGAAACACCATATATTTT.

This clone was detected once. The genes are TRBV5-6 and TRBJ1-1; D possibly corresponds to TRBD1 (5 bases). This CDR3 has 15 amino acids. V lost 4 bases and J lost 0, with 13 bases in between. The germline V gene has CDR1 SGHDT and CDR2 YYEEEE. CDR3 protein: CASSREGLMNTEAFF. CDR3 coding DNA: TGTGCCAGCAGCCGAGAGGGACTGATGAACACTGAAGCTTTCTTT.

The rearrangement links TRBV5-1 to TRBJ2-1; 9 bases align to TRBD1. Germline assignment: CDR1 SGHRS and CDR2 YFSETQ. V lost 2 bases and J lost 6; bases outside the gene matches: 3. This CDR3 spans 14 amino acids. The CDR3 loop is CASSFGQGFNEQFF. CDR3 bases: TGCGCCAGCAGCTTTGGACAGGGGTTCAATGAGCAGTTCTTC.

This rearrangement joins TRBV6-2 or TRBV6-3 to TRBJ1-6; the match to TRBD1 covers 7 bases. There are 15 residues in the CDR3. In germline, CDR1 is MNHEY, CDR2 SVGEGT. V was clipped by 6 bases and J by 7 bases; unmatched bases: 9. The CDR3 DNA is TGTGCCAGCAGCTATACCCGGGACAGCAATTCACCCCTCCACTTT. As protein: CASSYTRDSNSPLHF.

The chain combines TRBV6-2 or TRBV6-3 with TRBJ1-2, with D unresolved. Looked up from germline, CDR1 is MNHEY and CDR2 is SVGEGT. Trimming shortened V by 5 bases and J by 2 bases, and 9 bases separated the two germline ends. The CDR3 is made up of 13 amino acids. The CDR3 sequence is CASSLILNYGYTF. The CDR3 bases are TGTGCCAGCAGTCTAATCCTCAACTATGGCTACACCTTC.

The rearrangement joins TRBV28 to TRBJ1-2; weak D call: TRBD1 (6 bases). This CDR3 contains 16 residues. Per the germline V gene, CDR1 is MDHEN and CDR2 is SYDVKM. V lost 4 bases and J lost 5, with 20 bases in between. The CDR3 nucleotides are TGTGCCAGCAGTTCGGGCTTGGGGGGGGCCCCTTATGGCTACACCTTC. Amino acid sequence: CASSSGLGGAPYGYTF.

This clone was detected only once. This rearrangement joins TRBV5-6 to TRBJ2-3; 9 bases fit TRBD1. There are 16 residues in the CDR3. Germline V CDR1 and CDR2: SGHDT, YYEEEE. Unmatched junction bases numbered 10, after V lost 4 bases and J lost 4 bases. CDR3 protein: CASSPGTGRFADTQYF. The CDR3 region has the DNA TGTGCCAGCAGCCCAGGGACAGGGAGATTTGCAGATACGCAGTATTTT.

The genes are TRBV28 and TRBJ1-3; D might be TRBD1 (5 bases). Germline values: CDR1 MDHEN, CDR2 SYDVKM. This CDR3 comprises 16 residues. Trimming removed 7 bases from V and 2 bases from J, with 18 bases in between. CDR3 DNA: TGTGCCAGCACCAGCTGGGGGAGGAGTGCTGGAAACACCATATATTTT. The encoded protein is CASTSWGRSAGNTIYF.